These 9 T cell receptor beta chains were all obtained from the same sample, sequenced in a study of Graves' ophthalmopathy and Graves' hyperthyroidism. RNA transcripts were the source from which TCR beta CDR3 regions were amplified. Following a first-round RT-PCR that used HTBI primers, a second-round multiplex PCR was carried out. TCRdb used MiXCR to reprocess the multiplex PCR reads, holding one entry per CDR3 protein. The sample lists about 480,000 distinct CDR3 sequences, under 15% seen once, with 8% to 10% in the top ten. Sequencing was carried out using blood. The receptor source for this set is a woman aged 30 to 39 with Graves' ophthalmopathy.

Ten or more counts support this clonotype. V gene TRBV6-1 combines with J gene TRBJ2-4, with unresolved D. This CDR3 comprises 18 residues. The germline CDR1 and CDR2 sequences are MNHNS and SASEGT. V was clipped by 6 bases and J by 0 bases, with 21 bases between them. The CDR3 DNA follows: TGTGCCAGCAGGAAACGATACCAGACGAACCTAGCCAAAAACATTCAGTACTTC. Translating it yields CASRKRYQTNLAKNIQYF.

This clonotype was recorded many times. The V and J genes are TRBV6-1 and TRBJ1-5; no clear D. CDR1 is MNHNS, CDR2 SASEGT, per germline. CDR3 size: 12 residues. V shed 4 bases and J shed 1 base, with 2 bases lying between them. CDR3 residues: CASSASNQPQHF. In DNA form, the CDR3 reads TGTGCCAGCAGTGCCAGCAATCAGCCCCAGCATTTT.

In this sample, this clonotype turned up many times. The chain has TRBV28 and TRBJ1-5, with a possible D match to TRBD1 (6 bases). The V and J ends lost 3 bases and 6 bases respectively, with 9 bases between them. The CDR3 is made up of 13 amino acids. Germline assignment: CDR1 MDHEN and CDR2 SYDVKM. CDR3 nucleotide sequence: TGTGCCAGCAGTTTGACAGGTACTCAGCCCCAGCATTTT. Its protein product is CASSLTGTQPQHF.

This chain uses TRBV30 with TRBJ2-7; D might be TRBD2 (5 bases). CDR1 and CDR2 from the germline V gene are GTSNPN and SVGIG (reference sequence). V lost 8 bases to trimming and J lost 1 base, with 15 bases between them. CDR3 length equals 13 residues. This CDR3 reads CAPIMTISYEQYF. The DNA for the CDR3 is TGTGCCCCAATAATGACTATATCCTACGAGCAGTACTTC.

This clonotype was counted many times. The rearrangement uses TRBV28 and TRBJ2-2, with TRBD1 as a possible D gene (6 bases). The CDR3 is made up of 15 amino acids. The V end lost 2 bases, the J end lost 3 bases, and 10 bases lay between the germline ends. In germline, CDR1 is MDHEN, CDR2 SYDVKM. CDR3 sequence reads: CASSLGGHYTGELFF. The CDR3 DNA follows: TGTGCCAGCAGTTTAGGGGGACACTACACCGGGGAGCTGTTTTTT.

The gene calls are TRBV5-1 and TRBJ2-7; a weak D match, TRBD1 (6 bases). Looked up from germline, CDR1 is SGHRS and CDR2 is YFSETQ. V shed 4 bases and J shed 0 bases, with 11 bases lying between them. The CDR3 is made up of 14 amino acids. DNA of the CDR3: TGCGCCAGCAGCGTGCAACAGGGCTCCTACGAGCAGTACTTC. This codes for CASSVQQGSYEQYF.

This clonotype was seen many times. The chain joins TRBV7-9 to TRBJ2-7; 7 bases are shared with TRBD1. The CDR3 covers 14 residues. In germline, CDR1 is SEHNR, CDR2 FQNEAQ (reference sequence). V shed 5 bases, J shed 5 bases, and the junction held 9 bases outside the gene matches. CDR3 nucleotide sequence: TGTGCCAGCAGCCCATTCCAGGGGGTCCACGAGCAGTACTTC. It yields the protein CASSPFQGVHEQYF.

In this sample, this clonotype turned up many times. This chain joins TRBV6-1 and TRBJ2-7; 10 positions agree with TRBD1. Germline V gene sequence: CDR1 MNHNS, CDR2 SASEGT. This CDR3 is 14 amino acids long. Trimming cost V 6 bases and J 3 bases; bases outside gene matches: 5. CDR3 DNA sequence: TGTGCCAGCAGGCACCGGGACAGGGGCTACGAGCAGTACTTC. Protein: CASRHRDRGYEQYF.

In this sample, this clonotype turned up a few times. The gene calls are TRBV12-3 or TRBV12-4 and TRBJ2-7, with 8 positions matching TRBD1. This CDR3 contains 15 residues. V lost 5 bases, J lost 4 bases, and 10 bases stayed unmatched. In DNA, the CDR3 is TGTGCCAGCAGTCCTCTGGACAGGGTATTTTACGAGCAGTACTTC. Its protein product is CASSPLDRVFYEQYF.